A selection of T cell receptor beta chains follows, all from one sample in a study of blood T cell repertoires in COVID-19. Clones were read by immunoSEQ multiplex PCR, and TCRdb kept only the in-frame ones, dropping some. The sample has 150,000 to 200,000 clones; just under 80% are singletons. The sequenced sample consisted of peripheral blood. These receptors came from a woman aged 80 or over with active or convalescent COVID-19. Both conserved end residues are part of each CDR3.

v_gene: TRBV6-6
j_gene: TRBJ2-1
CDR3aa: CASSTDRVNEQFF

v_gene: TRBV19
j_gene: TRBJ1-2
CDR3aa: CASRRTQGPSGGYTF

v_gene: TRBV30
j_gene: TRBJ1-4
CDR3aa: CAWRPLQGRGTNEKLFF

v_gene: TRBV5-1
j_gene: TRBJ2-2
CDR3aa: CASSLVGQGSIGGELFF

v_gene: TRBV7-9
j_gene: TRBJ1-1
CDR3aa: CASRSTSNTEAFF

v_gene: TRBV5-1
j_gene: TRBJ1-1
CDR3aa: CASREDSRDTEAFF

v_gene: TRBV19
j_gene: TRBJ2-1
CDR3aa: CASSPTTSSYNEQFF

v_gene: TRBV19
j_gene: TRBJ1-1
CDR3aa: CASSIDGTVKGSAFF

v_gene: TRBV18
j_gene: TRBJ2-1
CDR3aa: CASSPPVKTGSGNEQFF

v_gene: TRBV5-1
j_gene: TRBJ2-2
CDR3aa: CASSVARGSNTGELFF

v_gene: TRBV5-4
j_gene: TRBJ1-1
CDR3aa: CASSLRTGAVWAEAFF

v_gene: TRBV24-1
j_gene: TRBJ1-1
CDR3aa: CATSDQDYTEAFF

v_gene: TRBV7-3
j_gene: TRBJ2-1
CDR3aa: CASSPLSLAGVDEQFF

v_gene: TRBV11-2
j_gene: TRBJ2-7
CDR3aa: CASWTGAGGEQYF

v_gene: TRBV6-5
j_gene: TRBJ1-3
CDR3aa: CASSYQATTGNTIYF

v_gene: TRBV18
j_gene: TRBJ2-3
CDR3aa: CASSSSTDTQYF

v_gene: TRBV28
j_gene: TRBJ1-2
CDR3aa: CASTPTGSPYGYTF

v_gene: TRBV15
j_gene: TRBJ1-1
CDR3aa: CATSRDSTEAFF

v_gene: TRBV7-9
j_gene: TRBJ1-5
CDR3aa: CASSSGHEQPQHF

v_gene: TRBV3-1/TRBV3-2
j_gene: TRBJ2-7
CDR3aa: CASSQTGTGGHEQYF

v_gene: TRBV7-3
j_gene: TRBJ2-1
CDR3aa: CAGSLHARSGVTGFF

v_gene: TRBV2
j_gene: TRBJ2-3
CDR3aa: CASSVQFGTTTSTDTQYF

v_gene: TRBV9
j_gene: TRBJ2-7
CDR3aa: CASSLQPGGDYEQYF

v_gene: TRBV5-4
j_gene: TRBJ2-6
CDR3aa: CASSLGGADSGANVLTF

v_gene: TRBV5-1
j_gene: TRBJ2-7
CDR3aa: CASSLDGNYEQYF